The clone carrying this TCR beta chain is categorized as medium-sized. The sample originates from a study of long-term antiretroviral therapy in people with HIV. They ran version v3.0 of the immunoSEQ assay at survey level. Libraries were prepared by immunoSEQ multiplex PCR; TCRdb keeps only in-frame clonotypes and omits some of them. The sample consists of about 24,000 clones, more than 75% of them appearing once. V was trimmed by 1 base and J by 1 base, leaving 11 bases between them. CDR1 is SEHNR, CDR2 FQNEAQ, per germline (reference sequence). This CDR3 region has 15 residues. J is TRBJ2-7 and V is TRBV7-9, with a possible D match to TRBD1 (6 bases). The TCR comes from a man younger than 40 with HIV. This specimen was unsorted PBMCs, taken 4.4 years after starting antiretroviral therapy. The CDR3 sequence: CASSLDGTGSYEQYF. The CDR3 region has the DNA TGTGCCAGCAGCTTAGATGGTACAGGGTCCTACGAGCAGTACTTC.